This TCR beta chain was obtained from a study of shared clonotypes between healthy human individuals. Study context: Donors consisted of a couple of women and three men between 18 and 49.

Germline V gene sequence: CDR1 SGHDT, CDR2 YYEEEE. CDR3 length: 16 amino acids. The J segment lost 4 bases and the V segment lost 4 bases, leaving 5 bases of the junction unmatched. The protocol was immunoSEQ multiplex PCR, while the TCRdb copy is restricted to in-frame clones and leaves out a portion. The repertoire holds some 490,000 clones, with 81% as singletons. Free of recent acute infections or vaccinations, the donors were healthy HIV-negative adults. The donors, all of them Caucasian adults, lived in Nashville, Tennessee. The chain carries TRBV5-6 and TRBJ2-1, with TRBD2 matching over 13 bases. The source of this sequence is a middle-aged woman in good health. Some clones in this sample may be carry-over from other donors' samples. The sample was PBMCs. CDR3 in DNA: TGTGCCAGCAGCAAGGGACTAGCGGGAACTTACAATGAGCAGTTCTTC. Translation: CASSKGLAGTYNEQFF.